This T cell receptor beta chain comes out of a study of regulatory T cells in long-lasting Graves disease. Study observations and caveats: Blood alone, not thyroid tissue, was studied.

For TCR beta, libraries came from iRepertoire HTBI primers and Arm-PCR of CDR3 regions. TCRdb ran MiXCR on the multiplex PCR reads and lists one entry per CDR3 protein. Of 300,000 to 400,000 distinct CDR3 sequences in the sample, 16% were seen once. This clonotype has a count of ten or more. Its antigen is as yet unknown. Noted time point: newly diagnosed GD, antithyroid drugs for less than 3 months. PBMCs provided the RNA from which the TCR library was made. Trimming pared 2 bases from V and 0 bases from J, leaving 14 bases between. The CDR3 totals 17 residues. Per germline, CDR1 KGHSH and CDR2 LQKENI. The data also belong to a second study, concerning T cells in Graves' hyperthyroidism and ophthalmopathy. Per that study: Lactation, pregnancy, other autoimmune disease or uncontrolled infection excluded patients. Most thyroid-expanded clonotypes above 0.001 were also found in blood.

This TCR came from a middle-aged man with Graves disease. The material was peripheral blood mononuclear cells (PBMCs), obtained at new diagnosis, from a patient treated with antithyroid drugs. The V and J genes are TRBV18 and TRBJ1-5; a possible D gene is TRBD1 (5 bases). The CDR3 bases are TGTGCCAGCTCACCAGCATATGGGGCTGATAGCAATCAGCCCCAGCATTTT. Translation: CASSPAYGADSNQPQHF.